This T cell receptor (beta chain) was sequenced in a study of shared clonotypes between healthy human individuals. Whole-study context: The cohort had a couple of women and a few men, ages 18 to 49.

Naive CD8 cells, CD45RO-negative and positively selected for CCR7, excluded terminally differentiated effector memory CD45RA+ cells. Note on this clone: Its antigen is not known.

Deep-level settings were used for running the assay. Several immunoSEQ plates received, in even portions, the genomic DNA of each subset. Profiling relied on immunoSEQ multiplex PCR, and the TCRdb table lists in-frame clones only, not all of them. The sample contains about 2.1 million clones, about 94% of which appear only once. Study findings and constraints: Richness estimates generally favored naive over memory subsets.

The germline CDR1 and CDR2 sequences are MDHEN and SYDVKM. The V end lost 6 bases, the J end lost 5 bases, and 13 bases lay between the germline ends. This CDR3 region has 13 residues. The genes are TRBV28 and TRBJ2-5, with a tentative D call TRBD1 (6 bases). The sample consisted of naive CD8+ T cells from PBMCs. The clonotype originates from a man younger than 35 in good health. Some clones in this sample may be carry-over from other donors' samples. DNA of the CDR3: TGTGCCAGCAGATTACAGGGATGGGAGACCCAGTACTTC. Translating it yields CASRLQGWETQYF.